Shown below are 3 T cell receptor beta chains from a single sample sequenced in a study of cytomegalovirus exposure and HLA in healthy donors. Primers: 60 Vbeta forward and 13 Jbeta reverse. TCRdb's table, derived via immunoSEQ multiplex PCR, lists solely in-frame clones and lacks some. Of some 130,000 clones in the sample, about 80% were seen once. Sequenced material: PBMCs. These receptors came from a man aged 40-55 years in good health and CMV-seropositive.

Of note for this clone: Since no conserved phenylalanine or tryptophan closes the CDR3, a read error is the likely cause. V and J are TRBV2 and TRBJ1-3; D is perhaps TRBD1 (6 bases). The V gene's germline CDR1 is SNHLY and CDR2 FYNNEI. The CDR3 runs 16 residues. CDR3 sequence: CASRSEGERSGSTIYS. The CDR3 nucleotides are TGTGCCAGCAGGAGTGAGGGGGAGAGATCTGGAAGCACCATATATTCT.

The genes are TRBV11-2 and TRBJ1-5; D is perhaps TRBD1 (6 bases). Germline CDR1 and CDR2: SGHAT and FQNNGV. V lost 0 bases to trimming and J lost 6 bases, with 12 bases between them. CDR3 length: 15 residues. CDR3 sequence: CASSLDRGGAQPQHF. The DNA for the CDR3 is TGTGCCAGCAGCTTAGATCGAGGGGGTGCTCAGCCCCAGCATTTT.

The CDR3: CASSYSMASNQPQHF. In nucleotides, the CDR3 is TGTGCCAGCAGTTACTCGATGGCTAGCAATCAGCCCCAGCATTTT. The V gene is TRBV6-6, the J gene TRBJ1-5; D is unresolved. Trimming left V 0 bases short and J 0 bases short, with 6 bases between. Germline CDR1 reads MNHNY; CDR2 reads SVGAGI (reference sequence). The CDR3 is 15 residues long.